What follows are 21 T cell receptor beta chains derived from one specimen sequenced in a study of spatial heterogeneity in lung cancer. Time point noted: sample taken at primary tumor resection. Whole RNA from tumor, nontumor lung or frozen PBMC was sequenced unsorted. MiXCR was run by TCRdb on the 5' RACE reads, yielding one entry per CDR3 protein. The repertoire holds tens of thousands of distinct CDR3 sequences, about 9.4% seen once, with 6.9% in the top ten. The source was PBMCs, collected at surgery. The origin of the receptors is a male donor with early-stage non-small cell lung cancer.

This chain connects TRBV15 to TRBJ2-1; D assignment may be TRBD1 or TRBD2 (5 bases each). The germline V gene encodes CDR1 LNHNV and CDR2 YYDKDF (reference sequence). This CDR3 has 16 amino acids. Between the trimmed V and J ends, which lost 1 base and 1 base, there was a span of 11 bases. CDR3 residues: CATSRVRGRSYNEQFF. Here the CDR3 DNA reads TGTGCCACCAGCAGAGTGAGGGGTAGGTCCTACAATGAGCAGTTCTTC.

This clonotype came up a few times. The rearrangement uses TRBV7-9 and TRBJ1-6; 12 positions match TRBD1. The CDR3 spans 14 residues. Germline assignment: CDR1 SEHNR and CDR2 FQNEAQ (reference sequence). The junction had 8 bases not matched to a gene; V was cut back by 6 bases and J by 14 bases. The CDR3 reads CASSSGTGGNSLHF. CDR3 bases: TGTGCCAGCAGTTCCGGGACAGGGGGCAATTCCCTCCACTTT.

The chain couples TRBV27 to TRBJ2-1, with unresolved D. The CDR3 has 19 residues. The germline V gene has CDR1 MNHEY and CDR2 SMNVEV (reference sequence). V dropped 6 bases and J dropped 4 bases, with 28 bases sitting between them. This CDR3 is CASRQFSANVPIKYNEQFF. For the CDR3, the DNA is TGTGCCAGCAGGCAATTCAGCGCTAACGTCCCCATAAAATACAATGAGCAGTTCTTC.

This clonotype was found many times. The rearrangement uses TRBV12-3 or TRBV12-4 and TRBJ1-4, with 7 bases fitting TRBD1. V lost 7 bases to trimming and J lost 5 bases; unmatched junction nucleotides: 7. CDR3 size: 14 residues. CDR3 sequence reads: CASTRQGNNEKLFF. The CDR3 nucleotides are TGTGCCAGCACTCGACAGGGAAACAATGAAAAACTGTTTTTT.

Many counts were recorded for this clonotype. The chain uses TRBV11-2 and TRBJ1-6; no clear D. CDR1 is SGHAT and CDR2 is FQNNGV in the germline V gene. Trimming shortened V by 2 bases and J by 9 bases, and 5 bases separated the two germline ends. The CDR3 contains 12 residues. The CDR3 region is CASSLNLSPLHF. DNA of the CDR3: TGTGCCAGCAGCTTAAATCTTTCACCCCTCCACTTT. The full variable domain, with the rest looked up from reference TRBV11-2 and TRBJ1-6, is EAGVAQSPRYKIIEKRQSVAFWCNPISGHATLYWYQQILGQGPKLLIQFQNNGVVDDSQLPKDRFSAERLKGVDSTLKIQPAKLEDSAVYLCASSLNLSPLHFGNGTRLTVT.

There are many counts of this clonotype. The J gene is TRBJ1-5, the V gene TRBV9; no clear D. V was clipped by 0 bases and J by 7 bases, with 8 bases between them. The CDR3 sequence is 13 residues long. From germline, CDR1 is SGDLS and CDR2 YYNGEE. The CDR3 bases are TGTGCCAGCAGCGTAGATCTGGACCAGCCCCAGCATTTT. This gives the protein CASSVDLDQPQHF.

Ten or more counts support this clonotype. J is TRBJ2-3 and V is TRBV27, with 9 bases fitting TRBD2. J lost 5 bases, V lost 3 bases, and 3 bases had no gene match. There are 14 residues in the CDR3. The V gene's germline CDR1 is MNHEY and CDR2 SMNVEV (reference sequence). The CDR3 protein is CASSLAAGGDTQYF. CDR3 nucleotide sequence: TGTGCCAGCAGTTTGGCAGCGGGAGGAGATACGCAGTATTTT.

The table lists this clonotype with a few counts. The chain has TRBV12-3 or TRBV12-4 and TRBJ2-3; weak D call: TRBD2 (6 bases). Trimming cost V 4 bases and J 2 bases, with 19 bases left between them. The CDR3 spans 17 residues. CDR3 loop: CASSYGSGGLSTDTQYF. The CDR3 DNA reads as TGTGCCAGCAGTTATGGATCCGGGGGTTTATCCACAGATACGCAGTATTTT.

This chain connects TRBV7-9 to TRBJ2-1; D ambiguous. The CDR3 covers 14 residues. The V and J ends lost 1 base and 2 bases respectively, with 6 bases between them. CDR1 and CDR2 (germline): SEHNR, FQNEAQ (reference sequence). The chain's CDR3 is CASSLGDPYNEQFF. CDR3 sequence (DNA): TGTGCCAGCAGCTTAGGTGATCCCTACAATGAGCAGTTCTTC. Supplemented by reference TRBV7-9 and TRBJ2-1, the full variable domain reads DTGVSQNPRHKITKRGQNVTFRCDPISEHNRLYWYRQTLGQGPEFLTYFQNEAQLEKSRLLSDRFSAERPKGSFSTLEIQRTEQGDSAMYLCASSLGDPYNEQFFGPGTRLTVL.

This clonotype was detected ten times or more. V usage is TRBV28 and J usage is TRBJ2-2; D is perhaps TRBD1 (6 bases). V lost 7 bases and J 3 bases, leaving 6 bases between the germline ends. Germline V gives CDR1 MDHEN, CDR2 SYDVKM. CDR3 length: 12 residues. CDR3 in amino acids: CASTGDTGELFF. CDR3 sequence (DNA): TGTGCCAGCACAGGGGACACCGGGGAGCTGTTTTTT.

This clonotype was detected only a few times. The chain links TRBV10-2 to TRBJ1-1; D not resolved. CDR1 and CDR2 from the germline V gene are WSHSY and SAAADI. V lost 2 bases, J lost 7 bases, and 11 bases lay in between. The CDR3 runs 13 residues. The CDR3 here is CASSERVRDEAFF. The CDR3 DNA follows: TGCGCCAGCAGTGAGCGAGTGAGGGATGAAGCTTTCTTT.

This clonotype was counted a few times. The rearrangement joins TRBV10-2 to TRBJ2-5; 7 bases align to TRBD1. Trimming removed 3 bases from V and 4 bases from J; junction bases left unmatched: 8. CDR3 length equals 15 residues. The V gene's germline CDR1 is WSHSY and CDR2 SAAADI. DNA for the CDR3: TGCGCCAGCAGTGACAACAGGGGAGCAGGAGAGACCCAGTACTTC. Protein sequence: CASSDNRGAGETQYF.

The table lists this clonotype with a few counts. The rearrangement links TRBV6-5 to TRBJ2-1, with no clear D. Trimming removed 6 bases at V and 4 bases at J, with 10 bases between. The CDR3 is 13 amino acids. The germline V gene encodes CDR1 MNHEY and CDR2 SVGAGI. CDR3 nucleotides: TGTGCCAGCAGGCCGACTGGTTACAATGAGCAGTTCTTC. Amino acid sequence: CASRPTGYNEQFF.

The V and J genes are TRBV15 and TRBJ1-5; D gene uncertain. From germline, CDR1 is LNHNV and CDR2 YYDKDF (reference sequence). The CDR3 is made up of 17 amino acids. Between the trimmed V and J ends, which lost 5 bases and 0 bases, there was a span of 17 bases. The CDR3 nucleotides read TGTGCCACCAGCCCGGACTATACCCGATATAGCAATCAGCCCCAGCATTTT. It codes for CATSPDYTRYSNQPQHF.

The chain carries TRBV20-1 and TRBJ1-2; no definite D call. With 0 bases removed from V and 4 bases from J, the gap between germline ends came to 15 bases. This CDR3 is built from 15 residues. Germline V gives CDR1 DFQATT, CDR2 SNEGSKA (reference sequence). In DNA, the CDR3 is TGCAGTGCTAGAGATAGTAAGGGATCGGGCTATGGCTACACCTTC. Encoded protein: CSARDSKGSGYGYTF.

In this sample, this clonotype turned up many times. The V and J genes are TRBV28 and TRBJ2-3; D may be TRBD1 (5 bases). Trimming pared 4 bases from V and 2 bases from J, leaving 22 bases between. The CDR3 covers 18 residues. The germline CDR1 and CDR2 sequences are MDHEN and SYDVKM. In nucleotides, the CDR3 is TGTGCCAGCAGTTCCTCCTACAGGATAATAGGGGACACAGATACGCAGTATTTT. Translated: CASSSSYRIIGDTDTQYF.

This clonotype has only a few counts. V usage is TRBV20-1 and J usage is TRBJ2-6; no clear D. V shed 3 bases and J shed 0 bases, with 15 bases lying between them. CDR3 length equals 17 residues. Germline lookup yields CDR1 DFQATT and CDR2 SNEGSKA (reference sequence). CDR3 residues: CSASPTVLSSGANVLTF. The CDR3 bases are TGCAGTGCTAGCCCAACAGTACTCAGCTCTGGGGCCAACGTCCTGACTTTC.

A few counts support this clonotype. The chain links TRBV29-1 to TRBJ2-7; D remains ambiguous. This CDR3 is built from 13 residues. From germline, CDR1 is SQVTM and CDR2 ANQGSEA. The V and J ends lost 4 bases and 0 bases respectively, with 10 bases between them. The CDR3 here is CSVGQLSSYEQYF. In DNA form, the CDR3 reads TGCAGCGTTGGGCAGTTGAGCTCCTACGAGCAGTACTTC.

This clonotype has just a few counts. The V and J genes are TRBV5-1 and TRBJ2-5; the match to TRBD2 covers 11 bases. The CDR3 is 16 residues long. The V and J ends lost 2 bases and 4 bases, in that order; junction bases with no gene match: 7. Germline CDR1 is SGHRS and CDR2 is YFSETQ. CDR3 loop: CASSFEASGGRETQYF. As DNA, the CDR3 is TGCGCCAGCAGCTTTGAGGCTAGCGGGGGGCGAGAGACCCAGTACTTC.

This clonotype has at least ten counts. This sequence joins TRBV5-8 and TRBJ2-1; D is possibly TRBD2 (6 bases). The germline gives CDR1 SGHTS, CDR2 YDEGEE. The germline V and J ends were trimmed by 5 bases and 0 bases, with 12 bases remaining between them. The CDR3 runs 15 residues. CDR3 in amino acids: CASSLAASSYNEQFF. The CDR3 DNA reads as TGTGCCAGCAGTTTAGCGGCAAGCTCCTACAATGAGCAGTTCTTC.

The rearrangement joins TRBV20-1 to TRBJ2-2; D is undetermined. Looked up from germline, CDR1 is DFQATT and CDR2 is SNEGSKA (reference sequence). The CDR3 spans 15 residues. Trimming shortened V by 3 bases and J by 4 bases, and 15 bases separated the two germline ends. Here the CDR3 DNA reads TGCAGTGCTAGTTCCCCGCGAGGATCCACCGGGGAGCTGTTTTTT. It codes for CSASSPRGSTGELFF.